A single sample is the source of the 13 T cell receptor beta chains below, sequenced in a study of response to subunit inactivated influenza vaccine. TCRdb passed the RT-PCR reads through MiXCR, listing each CDR3 protein once. Of hundreds of thousands of distinct CDR3 sequences in the sample, 11% were seen once. Specimen: PBMCs from blood, collected around seven weeks after vaccination. The receptor source for this set is a man aged 45 to 65 who received an inactivated influenza vaccine.

This clonotype was detected only a few times. CDR3 region: CSARRWNTEAFF. In nucleotides, the CDR3 is TGCAGTGCTAGACGGTGGAACACTGAAGCTTTCTTT. The chain joins TRBV20-1 to TRBJ1-1; no reliable D call. V was cut by 2 bases and J by 1 base, with 5 bases left in between. The CDR3 spans 12 residues. Per the germline V gene, CDR1 is DFQATT and CDR2 is SNEGSKA (reference sequence).

This clonotype was seen a few times. V and J are TRBV7-8 and TRBJ1-5, with D tentatively TRBD1 (6 bases). The germline V gene encodes CDR1 SGHVS and CDR2 FQNEAQ. Trimming removed 2 bases from V and 4 bases from J, with 18 bases in between. This CDR3 region has 17 residues. The CDR3 DNA follows: TGTGCCAGCAGCTTAAAACGGACAGTTCCCCTAAATCAGCCCCAGCATTTT. It yields the protein CASSLKRTVPLNQPQHF.

The CDR3 bases are TGCGCCAGCAGCCCGGACACGGCGAGCACAGATACGCAGTATTTT. This translates into CASSPDTASTDTQYF. The chain uses TRBV5-1 and TRBJ2-3; D is perhaps TRBD1 (5 bases). The germline CDR1 and CDR2 sequences are SGHRS and YFSETQ. Between the trimmed V and J ends, which lost 4 bases and 0 bases, there was a span of 12 bases. CDR3 size: 15 residues.

This clonotype was seen a handful of times. V gene TRBV5-1 combines with J gene TRBJ2-7, with D maybe TRBD2 (6 bases). This CDR3 has 14 residues. Per germline, CDR1 SGHRS and CDR2 YFSETQ. The V end lost 4 bases, the J end lost 6 bases, and 17 bases lay between the germline ends. DNA for the CDR3: TGCGCCAGCAGCCGGAGGGTTATGGGGATCGAGCAGTACTTC. Translation: CASSRRVMGIEQYF.

This clonotype has a handful of counts. V and J are TRBV7-2 and TRBJ2-3; 12 bases map to TRBD2. Germline V lookup: CDR1 SGHTA, CDR2 FQGNSA. The CDR3 is 15 amino acids. Trimming took 7 bases from V and 1 from J; bases not matched to a gene: 3. The CDR3 bases are TGTGCCAGCACGTGGACTAGCGGGGGCACAGATACGCAGTATTTT. This encodes CASTWTSGGTDTQYF.

This clonotype was observed a handful of times. The chain is built from TRBV7-9 and TRBJ2-3; TRBD2 aligns across 7 bases. Germline V CDR1 and CDR2: SEHNR, FQNEAQ (reference sequence). J lost 0 bases, V lost 0 bases, and 6 bases had no gene match. The CDR3 is 17 residues long. The CDR3 here is CASSLALASGSTDTQYF. For the CDR3, the DNA is TGTGCCAGCAGCTTAGCGCTTGCTAGCGGAAGCACAGATACGCAGTATTTT.

This clonotype was detected only a few times. V and J are TRBV6-5 and TRBJ2-5; no clear D gene. Germline CDR1 reads MNHEY; CDR2 reads SVGAGI. The CDR3 length is 13 residues. Deletions cut 2 bases from V and 7 bases from J, with 11 bases between. CDR3 nucleotide sequence: TGTGCCAGCAGTTACCCCGGTTTGGGGACCCAGTACTTC. Translation gives CASSYPGLGTQYF.

The chain uses TRBV20-1 and TRBJ2-1; D gene ambiguous. Deletions cut 1 base from V and 10 bases from J, with 14 bases between. This CDR3 has 13 residues. Germline V CDR1 and CDR2: DFQATT, SNEGSKA (reference sequence). In DNA form, the CDR3 reads TGCAGTGCTAGAGCGTTTTTACTACGGGAGCAGTTCTTC. As protein: CSARAFLLREQFF.

This clonotype came up many times. The chain is built from TRBV10-3 and TRBJ2-7, with a tentative D call TRBD1 (6 bases). Looked up from germline, CDR1 is ENHRY and CDR2 is SYGVKD. The V gene lost 4 bases and the J gene lost 5 bases, with 15 bases spanning the gap. The CDR3 covers 14 residues. CDR3 DNA sequence: TGTGCCATCAGTGTACAGGGTGGCGTCGACGAGCAGTACTTC. Amino acid sequence: CAISVQGGVDEQYF.

This clonotype has a handful of counts. The V call is TRBV7-2, the J call TRBJ2-5; 9 bases match TRBD1. Unmatched junction bases numbered 5, after V lost 4 bases and J lost 5 bases. The V gene's germline CDR1 is SGHTA and CDR2 FQGNSA. The length of the CDR3 is 14 residues. The CDR3 nucleotides read TGTGCCAGCAGCTCACAGGGGGCTGGGGAGACCCAGTACTTC. Residues: CASSSQGAGETQYF.

The gene calls are TRBV7-6 and TRBJ2-1, with D maybe TRBD1 (5 bases). Trimming took off 0 bases at V and 7 bases at J, with 10 bases between the two ends. Per the germline V gene, CDR1 is SGHVS and CDR2 is FNYEAQ. This CDR3 has 14 amino acids. In nucleotides, the CDR3 is TGTGCCAGCAGCTTAGCAGCCGCAGGGAATGAGCAGTTCTTC. Protein product: CASSLAAAGNEQFF.

V is TRBV20-1 and J is TRBJ2-7; the D is unclear. The length of the CDR3 is 14 residues. Germline V gives CDR1 DFQATT, CDR2 SNEGSKA (reference sequence). Trimming took off 4 bases at V and 0 bases at J, with 13 bases between the two ends. CDR3 protein: CSAKRSGSSYEQYF. The CDR3, as DNA: TGCAGTGCTAAACGGTCGGGCAGCTCCTACGAGCAGTACTTC.

The CDR3 region is CASSGTRAGEQYF. As DNA, the CDR3 is TGTGCCAGCAGTGGGACTAGGGCTGGCGAGCAGTACTTC. This chain links TRBV2 with TRBJ2-7; TRBD2 aligns across 7 bases. Germline V gene sequence: CDR1 SNHLY, CDR2 FYNNEI. The CDR3 sequence is 13 residues long. With V trimmed by 4 bases and J by 6 bases, 6 bases remained unmatched. The complete variable domain, with remaining parts taken from reference TRBV2 and TRBJ2-7, reads EPEVTQTPSHQVTQMGQEVILRCVPISNHLYFYWYRQILGQKVEFLVSFYNNEISEKSEIFDDQFSVERPDGSNFTLKIRSTKLEDSAMYFCASSGTRAGEQYFGPGTRLTVT.